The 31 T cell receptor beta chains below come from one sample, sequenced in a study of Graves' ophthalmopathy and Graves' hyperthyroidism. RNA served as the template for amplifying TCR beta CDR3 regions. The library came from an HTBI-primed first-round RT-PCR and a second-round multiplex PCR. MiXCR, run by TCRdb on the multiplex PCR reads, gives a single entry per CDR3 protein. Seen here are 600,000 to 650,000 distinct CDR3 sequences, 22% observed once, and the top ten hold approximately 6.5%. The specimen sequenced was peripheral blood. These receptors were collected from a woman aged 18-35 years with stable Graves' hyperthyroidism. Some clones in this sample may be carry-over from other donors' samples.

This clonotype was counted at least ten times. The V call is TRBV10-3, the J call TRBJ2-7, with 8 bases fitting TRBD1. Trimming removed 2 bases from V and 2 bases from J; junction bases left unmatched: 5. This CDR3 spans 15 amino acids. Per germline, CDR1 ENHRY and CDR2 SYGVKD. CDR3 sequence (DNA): TGTGCCATCAGTGAGCTCAGGGGGCGAACCTACGAGCAGTACTTC. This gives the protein CAISELRGRTYEQYF.

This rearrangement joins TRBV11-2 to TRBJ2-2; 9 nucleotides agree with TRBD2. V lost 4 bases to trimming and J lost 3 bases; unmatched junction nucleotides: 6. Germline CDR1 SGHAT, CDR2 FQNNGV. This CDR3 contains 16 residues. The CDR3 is CASSSRLAVDTGELFF. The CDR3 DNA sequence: TGTGCCAGCAGCTCCCGACTAGCGGTAGACACCGGGGAGCTGTTTTTT.

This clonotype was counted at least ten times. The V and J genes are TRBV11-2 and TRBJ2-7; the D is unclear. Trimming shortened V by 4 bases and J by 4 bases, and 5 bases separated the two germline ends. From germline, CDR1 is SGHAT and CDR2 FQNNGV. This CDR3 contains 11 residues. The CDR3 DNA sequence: TGTGCCAGCAGCTACAATTACGAGCAGTACTTC. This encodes CASSYNYEQYF. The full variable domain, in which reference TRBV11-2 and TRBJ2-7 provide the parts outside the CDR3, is EAGVAQSPRYKIIEKRQSVAFWCNPISGHATLYWYQQILGQGPKLLIQFQNNGVVDDSQLPKDRFSAERLKGVDSTLKIQPAKLEDSAVYLCASSYNYEQYFGPGTRLTVT.

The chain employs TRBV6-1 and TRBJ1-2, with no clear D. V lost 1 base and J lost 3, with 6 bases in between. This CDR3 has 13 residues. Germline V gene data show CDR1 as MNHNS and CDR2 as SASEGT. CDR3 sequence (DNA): TGTGCCAGCAGTGAAGAGTCAGACTATGGCTACACCTTC. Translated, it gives CASSEESDYGYTF.

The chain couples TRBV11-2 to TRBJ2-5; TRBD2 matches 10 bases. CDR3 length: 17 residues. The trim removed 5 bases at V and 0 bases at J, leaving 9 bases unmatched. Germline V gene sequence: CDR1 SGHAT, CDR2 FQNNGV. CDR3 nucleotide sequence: TGTGCCAGCAGCGCCATTATAGCGGGGGGATACCAAGAGACCCAGTACTTC. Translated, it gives CASSAIIAGGYQETQYF.

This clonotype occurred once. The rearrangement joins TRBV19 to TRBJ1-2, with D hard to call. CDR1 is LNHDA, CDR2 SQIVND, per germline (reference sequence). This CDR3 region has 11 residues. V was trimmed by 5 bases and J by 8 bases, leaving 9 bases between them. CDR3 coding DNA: TGTGCCAGTAGTCCCGGGTGGGGCTACACCTTC. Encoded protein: CASSPGWGYTF. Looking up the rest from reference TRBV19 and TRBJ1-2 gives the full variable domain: DGGITQSPKYLFRKEGQNVTLSCEQNLNHDAMYWYRQDPGQGLRLIYYSQIVNDFQKGDIAEGYSVSREKKESFPLTVTSAQKNPTAFYLCASSPGWGYTFGSGTRLTVV.

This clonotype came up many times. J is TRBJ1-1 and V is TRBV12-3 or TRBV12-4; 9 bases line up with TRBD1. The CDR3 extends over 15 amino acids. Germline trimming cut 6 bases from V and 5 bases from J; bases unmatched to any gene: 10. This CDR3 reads CASRRRGTGSTEAFF. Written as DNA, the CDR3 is TGTGCCAGCAGACGTCGGGGGACAGGGAGTACTGAAGCTTTCTTT.

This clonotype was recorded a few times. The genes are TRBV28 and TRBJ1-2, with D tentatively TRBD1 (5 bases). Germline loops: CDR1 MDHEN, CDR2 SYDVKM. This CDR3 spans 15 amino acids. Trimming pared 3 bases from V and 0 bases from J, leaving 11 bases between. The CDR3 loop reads CASSFRRATNYGYTF. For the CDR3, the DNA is TGTGCCAGCAGTTTCCGCAGGGCGACTAACTATGGCTACACCTTC.

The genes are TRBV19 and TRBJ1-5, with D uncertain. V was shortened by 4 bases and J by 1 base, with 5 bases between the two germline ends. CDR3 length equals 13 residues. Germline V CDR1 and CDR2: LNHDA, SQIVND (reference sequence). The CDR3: CASSSMSNQPQHF. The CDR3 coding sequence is TGTGCCAGTAGTAGCATGAGCAATCAGCCCCAGCATTTT.

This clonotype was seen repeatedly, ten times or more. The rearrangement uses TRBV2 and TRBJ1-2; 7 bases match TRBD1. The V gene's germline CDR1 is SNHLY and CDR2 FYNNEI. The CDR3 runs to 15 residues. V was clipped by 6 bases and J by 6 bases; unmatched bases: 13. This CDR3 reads CASRFAPTGPDGYTF. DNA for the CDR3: TGTGCCAGCAGATTCGCCCCGACAGGGCCCGATGGCTACACCTTC.

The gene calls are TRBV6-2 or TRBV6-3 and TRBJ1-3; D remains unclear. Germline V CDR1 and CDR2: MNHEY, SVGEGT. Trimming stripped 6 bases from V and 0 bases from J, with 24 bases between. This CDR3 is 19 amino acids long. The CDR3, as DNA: TGTGCCAGCAGCCCCTCCACCGGGCGCCGGCTCTCCTCTGGAAACACCATATATTTT. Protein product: CASSPSTGRRLSSGNTIYF.

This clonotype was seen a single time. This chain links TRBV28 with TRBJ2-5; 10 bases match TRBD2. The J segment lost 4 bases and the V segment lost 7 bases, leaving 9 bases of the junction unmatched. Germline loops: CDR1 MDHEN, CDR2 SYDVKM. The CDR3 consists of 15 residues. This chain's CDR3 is CASIESGGAIETQYF. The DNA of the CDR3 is TGTGCCAGCATAGAGAGCGGGGGGGCCATAGAGACCCAGTACTTC.

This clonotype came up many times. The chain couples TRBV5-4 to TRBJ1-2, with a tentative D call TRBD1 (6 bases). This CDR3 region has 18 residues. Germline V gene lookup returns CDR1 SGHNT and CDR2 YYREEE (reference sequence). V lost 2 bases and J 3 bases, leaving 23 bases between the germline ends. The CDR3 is CASSFRHRGAFLDYGYTF. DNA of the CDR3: TGTGCCAGCAGCTTTCGCCACCGGGGGGCATTTTTAGACTATGGCTACACCTTC.

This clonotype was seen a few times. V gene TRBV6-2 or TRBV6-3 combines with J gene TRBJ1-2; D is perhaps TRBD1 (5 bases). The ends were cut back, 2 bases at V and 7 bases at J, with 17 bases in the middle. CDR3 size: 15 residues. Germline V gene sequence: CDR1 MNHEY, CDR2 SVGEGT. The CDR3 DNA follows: TGTGCCAGCAGTTACGGCCTCCGGGGGAGACTTGGCTACACCTTC. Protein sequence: CASSYGLRGRLGYTF.

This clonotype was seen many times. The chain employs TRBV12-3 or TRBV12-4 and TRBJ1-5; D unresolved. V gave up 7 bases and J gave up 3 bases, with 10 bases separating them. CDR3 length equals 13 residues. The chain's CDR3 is CASTGGVNQPQHF. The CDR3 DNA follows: TGTGCCAGCACAGGTGGGGTCAATCAGCCCCAGCATTTT.

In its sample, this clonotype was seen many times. The CDR3 DNA follows: TGTGCCAGCAGTGAAGCGCTCCTCAAATCTGATCAGCCCCAGCATTTT. As protein: CASSEALLKSDQPQHF. V is TRBV6-1 and J is TRBJ1-5; unclear D gene. The CDR3 is 16 amino acids. V was clipped by 0 bases and J by 5 bases, with 14 bases between them. The V gene's germline CDR1 is MNHNS and CDR2 SASEGT.

CDR3 nucleotides: TGCGCCAGCAGCGATGGACAGGGCCATAAACAAGCTTTCTTT. Protein sequence: CASSDGQGHKQAFF. J is TRBJ1-1 and V is TRBV5-1; 8 nucleotides agree with TRBD1. With V trimmed by 4 bases and J by 9 bases, 11 bases remained unmatched. There are 14 residues in the CDR3. Germline loops: CDR1 SGHRS, CDR2 YFSETQ.

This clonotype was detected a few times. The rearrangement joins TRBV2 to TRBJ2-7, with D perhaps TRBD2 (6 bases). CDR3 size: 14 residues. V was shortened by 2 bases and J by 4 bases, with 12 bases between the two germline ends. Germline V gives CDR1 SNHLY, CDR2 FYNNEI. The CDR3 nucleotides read TGTGCCAGCAGTGAAAGACTAGTTTTATACGAGCAGTACTTC. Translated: CASSERLVLYEQYF.

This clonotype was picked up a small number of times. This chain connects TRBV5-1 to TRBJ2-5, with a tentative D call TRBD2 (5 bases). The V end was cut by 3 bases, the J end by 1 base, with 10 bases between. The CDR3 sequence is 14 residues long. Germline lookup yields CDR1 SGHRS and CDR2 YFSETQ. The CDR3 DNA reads TGCGCCAGCAGCTACTATAGCGTCCAAGAGACCCAGTACTTC. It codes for CASSYYSVQETQYF.

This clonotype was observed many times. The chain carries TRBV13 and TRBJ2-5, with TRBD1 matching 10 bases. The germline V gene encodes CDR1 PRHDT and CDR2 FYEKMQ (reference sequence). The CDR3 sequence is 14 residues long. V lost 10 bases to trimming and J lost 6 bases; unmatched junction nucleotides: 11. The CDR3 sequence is CATRPRTGGKTQYF. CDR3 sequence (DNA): TGTGCCACCCGCCCGCGGACAGGGGGAAAGACCCAGTACTTC.

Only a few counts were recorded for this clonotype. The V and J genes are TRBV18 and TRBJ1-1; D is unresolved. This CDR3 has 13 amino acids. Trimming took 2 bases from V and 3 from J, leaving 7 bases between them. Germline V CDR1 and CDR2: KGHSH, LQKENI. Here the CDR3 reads CASSPRPYTEAFF. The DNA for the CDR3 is TGTGCCAGCTCACCAAGACCATACACTGAAGCTTTCTTT.

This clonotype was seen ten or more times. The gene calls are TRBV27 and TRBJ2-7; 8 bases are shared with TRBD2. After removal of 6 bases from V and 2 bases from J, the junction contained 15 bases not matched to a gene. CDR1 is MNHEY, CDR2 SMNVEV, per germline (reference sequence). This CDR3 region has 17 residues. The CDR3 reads CASRRNPAGGATYEQYF. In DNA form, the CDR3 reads TGTGCCAGCAGACGAAACCCGGCGGGGGGCGCAACCTACGAGCAGTACTTC.

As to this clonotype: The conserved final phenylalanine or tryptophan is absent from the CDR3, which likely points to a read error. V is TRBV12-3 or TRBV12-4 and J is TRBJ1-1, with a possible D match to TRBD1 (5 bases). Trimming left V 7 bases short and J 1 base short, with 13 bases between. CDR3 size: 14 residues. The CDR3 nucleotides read TGTGCCAGCATCTATAGGGACGGGAACACTGAAGCTTTCTAT. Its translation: CASIYRDGNTEAFY.

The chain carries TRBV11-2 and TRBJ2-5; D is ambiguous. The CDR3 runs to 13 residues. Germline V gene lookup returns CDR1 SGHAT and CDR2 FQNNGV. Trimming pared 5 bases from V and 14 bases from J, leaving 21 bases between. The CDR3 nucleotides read TGTGCCAGCAGCCAATTCTCCTCCCCTTCGGCCTACTTC. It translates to CASSQFSSPSAYF.

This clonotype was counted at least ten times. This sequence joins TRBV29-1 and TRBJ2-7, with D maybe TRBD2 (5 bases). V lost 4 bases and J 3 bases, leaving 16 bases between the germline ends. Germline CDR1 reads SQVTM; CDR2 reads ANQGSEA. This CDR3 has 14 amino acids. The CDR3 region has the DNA TGCAGCGTTGGGTCGGGGTTCCCCAACTACGAGCAGTACTTC. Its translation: CSVGSGFPNYEQYF.

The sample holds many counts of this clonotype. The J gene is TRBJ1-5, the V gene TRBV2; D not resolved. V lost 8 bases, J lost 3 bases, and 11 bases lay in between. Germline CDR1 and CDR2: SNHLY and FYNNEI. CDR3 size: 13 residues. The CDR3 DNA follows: TGTGCCAGCGGGTCCAGTCTCAATCAGCCCCAGCATTTT. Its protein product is CASGSSLNQPQHF.

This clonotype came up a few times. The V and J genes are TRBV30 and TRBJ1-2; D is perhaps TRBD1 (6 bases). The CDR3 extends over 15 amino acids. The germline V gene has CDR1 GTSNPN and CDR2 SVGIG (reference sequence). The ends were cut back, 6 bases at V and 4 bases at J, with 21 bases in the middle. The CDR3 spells CACSTLGTGSYGYTF. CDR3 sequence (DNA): TGTGCCTGCTCAACCCTAGGCACAGGGAGCTATGGCTACACCTTC.

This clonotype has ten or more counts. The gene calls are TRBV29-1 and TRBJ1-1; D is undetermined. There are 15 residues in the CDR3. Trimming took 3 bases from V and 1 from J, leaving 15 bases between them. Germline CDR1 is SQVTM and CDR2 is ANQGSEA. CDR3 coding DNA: TGCAGCGTTGACTCCCACACATCAGGGAACACTGAAGCTTTCTTT. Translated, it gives CSVDSHTSGNTEAFF.

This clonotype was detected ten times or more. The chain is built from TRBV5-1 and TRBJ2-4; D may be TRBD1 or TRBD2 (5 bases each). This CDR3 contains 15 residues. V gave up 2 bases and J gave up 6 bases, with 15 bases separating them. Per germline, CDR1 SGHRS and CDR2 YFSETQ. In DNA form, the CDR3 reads TGCGCCAGCAGCTTACAAACCGGGGCGGGAAACATTCAGTACTTC. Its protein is CASSLQTGAGNIQYF.

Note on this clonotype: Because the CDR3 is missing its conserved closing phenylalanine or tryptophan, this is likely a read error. CDR3 in amino acids: CASSKDTLNTEAFL. CDR3 sequence (DNA): TGCGCCAGCAGCAAGGACACCTTGAACACTGAAGCTTTCTTG. The J gene is TRBJ1-1, the V gene TRBV5-1; weak D call: TRBD1 (5 bases). CDR3 length equals 14 residues. The V end lost 4 bases, the J end lost 0 bases, and 10 bases lay between the germline ends. Germline V CDR1 and CDR2: SGHRS, YFSETQ.

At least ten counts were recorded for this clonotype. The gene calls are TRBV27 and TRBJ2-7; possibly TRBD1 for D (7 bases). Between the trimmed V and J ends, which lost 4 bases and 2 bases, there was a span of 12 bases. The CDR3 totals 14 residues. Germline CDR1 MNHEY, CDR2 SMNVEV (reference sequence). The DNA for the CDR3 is TGTGCCAGCAGTTCGGGGGACAGCACCTACGAGCAGTACTTC. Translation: CASSSGDSTYEQYF.